The rows below give T cell receptor beta chains drawn from one sample of a study of T-cell memory formation after mild COVID-19. MiXCR was run by TCRdb on the 5' RACE reads, yielding one entry per CDR3 protein. Of tens of thousands of distinct CDR3 sequences in the sample, 6.6% are singletons; the top ten hold 0.6% to 1%. The sample consisted of PBMCs or a T cell subset sorted from them (not recorded which). The receptors stem from an adult who had mild COVID-19 (a few samples of this study predate the infection). Cell type and time point are not known. Both conserved end residues are part of each CDR3. The order of the fields is clone size, V gene, CDR3 protein. Only some rows state a clone size, as once, few, many or a class for expanded clones.

abundance: medium-sized
v_gene: TRBV5-1
CDR3aa: CASSLAAAHTDTQYF

abundance: many
v_gene: TRBV15
CDR3aa: CATSRAGGGEQYF

abundance: NA
v_gene: TRBV30
CDR3aa: CAWTRDRVGTYGYTF

abundance: many
v_gene: TRBV7-9
CDR3aa: CASSLAGERGSTYEQYF

abundance: many
v_gene: TRBV18
CDR3aa: CASSPGGRAINEQFF

abundance: many
v_gene: TRBV7-8
CDR3aa: CASSPGGAGASAYNEQFF

abundance: medium-sized
v_gene: TRBV3-1
CDR3aa: CASSQAGVNIQYF

abundance: NA
v_gene: TRBV29-1
CDR3aa: CSVERNYNEQFF

abundance: many
v_gene: TRBV12-3/TRBV12-4
CDR3aa: CASSPTGGGQPQHF

abundance: few
v_gene: TRBV11-3
CDR3aa: CASSFLLAARYNEQFF

abundance: many
v_gene: TRBV3-1
CDR3aa: CASSTPDSYNSPLHF

abundance: few
v_gene: TRBV7-3
CDR3aa: CASSPGTGSEKLFF

abundance: few
v_gene: TRBV14
CDR3aa: CASSQGWESNSPLHF

abundance: many
v_gene: TRBV7-6
CDR3aa: CASSPRQDGETQYF

abundance: NA
v_gene: TRBV11-3
CDR3aa: CASSLGTVNTGELFF

abundance: few
v_gene: TRBV9
CDR3aa: CASSTTGQGRKAGELFF

abundance: NA
v_gene: TRBV30
CDR3aa: CAWNVGTGGAETQYF

abundance: NA
v_gene: TRBV27
CDR3aa: CASRGLQSSYNEQFF

abundance: many
v_gene: TRBV20-1
CDR3aa: CSAIHRNTIYF

abundance: few
v_gene: TRBV5-1
CDR3aa: CASSSQGADEKLFF

abundance: many
v_gene: TRBV5-1
CDR3aa: CASSLGTGTARETQYF

abundance: NA
v_gene: TRBV27
CDR3aa: CASRRDRAYNEQFF

abundance: many
v_gene: TRBV6-2/TRBV6-3
CDR3aa: CASSYSGLVYEQYF

abundance: many
v_gene: TRBV5-1
CDR3aa: CASSLAPPGAGYTF